The T cell receptor beta chain described here comes from a study of shared clonotypes between healthy human individuals. Produced via immunoSEQ multiplex PCR; TCRdb's table is partial and in-frame only. The data contain over 700,000 clones, over 55% of them singletons. The V and J ends lost 3 bases and 4 bases, in that order; junction bases with no gene match: 7. The germline V gene has CDR1 SQVTM and CDR2 ANQGSEA. The CDR3 consists of 14 residues. This chain connects TRBV29-1 to TRBJ2-5, with TRBD1 matching over 8 bases. The receptor comes from a woman in her 30s in good health. The material sequenced was memory CD4+ T cells sorted from blood. Subset indicated: CD45RA-negative fraction. CDR3 sequence: CSVERQGALETQYF. The CDR3 region has the DNA TGCAGCGTTGAGAGGCAGGGGGCTTTAGAGACCCAGTACTTC.